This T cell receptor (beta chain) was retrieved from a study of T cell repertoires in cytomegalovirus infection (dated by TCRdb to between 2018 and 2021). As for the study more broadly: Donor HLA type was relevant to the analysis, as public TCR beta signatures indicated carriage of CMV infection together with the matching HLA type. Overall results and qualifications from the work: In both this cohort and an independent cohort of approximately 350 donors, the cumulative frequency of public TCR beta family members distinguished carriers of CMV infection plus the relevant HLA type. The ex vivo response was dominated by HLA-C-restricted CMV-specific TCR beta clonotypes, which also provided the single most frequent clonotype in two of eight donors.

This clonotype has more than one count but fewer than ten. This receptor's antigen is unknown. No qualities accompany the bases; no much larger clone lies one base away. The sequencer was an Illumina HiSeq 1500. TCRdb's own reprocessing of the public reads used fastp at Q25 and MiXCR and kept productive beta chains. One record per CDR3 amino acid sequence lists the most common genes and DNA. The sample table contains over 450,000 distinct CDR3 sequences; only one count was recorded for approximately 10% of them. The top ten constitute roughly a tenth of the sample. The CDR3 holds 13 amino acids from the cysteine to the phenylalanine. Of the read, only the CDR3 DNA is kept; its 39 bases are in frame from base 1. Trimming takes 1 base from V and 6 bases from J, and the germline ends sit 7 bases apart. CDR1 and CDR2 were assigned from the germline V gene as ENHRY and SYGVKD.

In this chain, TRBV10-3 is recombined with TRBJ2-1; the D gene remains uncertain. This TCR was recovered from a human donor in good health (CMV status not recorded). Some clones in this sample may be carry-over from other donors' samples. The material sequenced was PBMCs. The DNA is TGTGCCATCAGTGAGTACAGAGGCAATGAGCAGTTCTTC. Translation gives CAISEYRGNEQFF.